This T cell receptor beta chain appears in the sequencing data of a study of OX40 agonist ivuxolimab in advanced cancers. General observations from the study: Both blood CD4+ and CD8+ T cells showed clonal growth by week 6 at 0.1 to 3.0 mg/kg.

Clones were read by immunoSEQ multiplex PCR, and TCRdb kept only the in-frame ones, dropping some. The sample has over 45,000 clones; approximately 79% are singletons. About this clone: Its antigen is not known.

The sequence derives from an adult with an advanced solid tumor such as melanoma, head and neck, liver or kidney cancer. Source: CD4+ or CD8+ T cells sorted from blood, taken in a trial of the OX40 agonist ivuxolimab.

The CDR3 DNA sequence: TGTGCCATCAGTGAGCCCTCGGGACTAGCGGGGACAGATACGCAGTATTTT. Protein sequence: CAISEPSGLAGTDTQYF. V usage is TRBV10-3 and J usage is TRBJ2-3, with TRBD2 matching over 13 bases. The CDR3 runs to 17 residues. The V and J ends lost 2 bases and 3 bases, in that order; junction bases with no gene match: 5. From germline, CDR1 is ENHRY and CDR2 SYGVKD.